This paragraph covers one T cell receptor beta chain sequence. The CDR3 runs 16 residues. The V end lost 0 bases, the J end lost 3 bases, and 12 bases lay between the germline ends. CDR1 is LGHDT, CDR2 YNNKEL, per germline (reference sequence). This entry comes from a study of blood T cell repertoires in COVID-19. Study in general: The analysed material was cDNA or gDNA that came from T cells, B-cell-depleted T cells, or PBMCs.

The repertoire was sequenced with immunoSEQ multiplex PCR; TCRdb's copy has only in-frame clones and lacks some. This sample has hundreds of thousands of clones, with approximately 83% found just once. Those enrolled, adults aged about 18 to 89 years, came from roughly 23 US areas. Recovered participants had two consecutive negative NP/OP PCR tests, healthcare professional clearance, or symptom resolution. The receptor was isolated from a man aged 25 to 40 who had recovered from COVID-19. Sequences were obtained from PBMCs or T cells enriched from blood (not recorded which). The chain has TRBV3-1 (or the pseudogene TRBV3-2) and TRBJ2-1, with D unresolved. CDR3 DNA sequence: TGTGCCAGCAGCCAAGACGGTACAGCCCTCTACAATGAGCAGTTCTTC. Amino acids: CASSQDGTALYNEQFF.